The clone carrying this T cell receptor beta chain has just a few counts. Germline CDR1 is MDHEN and CDR2 is SYDVKM. V lost 3 bases and J lost 4; bases outside the gene matches: 3. The CDR3 loop spans 13 amino acids. These data belong to a study of regulatory T cells in long-lasting Graves disease. Described time point: newly diagnosed GD, antithyroid drugs for less than 3 months. After RNA was extracted from PBMCs, the TCR library was made from it. Construction of the TCR beta libraries employed iRepertoire HTBI primers in conjunction with Arm-PCR of CDR3 regions. TCRdb analysed the multiplex PCR reads with MiXCR anew, one entry per CDR3 protein. Of approximately 440,000 distinct CDR3 sequences listed, 15% to 20% are singletons. Separately, the same data were catalogued under a study of T cells in Graves' hyperthyroidism and ophthalmopathy.

The receptor comes from a man aged 35-49 years with Graves disease. The sample here was peripheral blood mononuclear cells (PBMCs), taken at new diagnosis, from a patient treated with antithyroid drugs. The gene calls are TRBV28 and TRBJ2-7; TRBD2 matches at 7 bases. The CDR3 protein is CASSLGREYEQYF. In DNA form, the CDR3 reads TGTGCCAGCAGTTTGGGGAGGGAGTACGAGCAGTACTTC.